These T cell receptor beta chains were read from a single sample in a study of T cell responses to AZD1222 COVID-19 vaccine. Sequencing used immunoSEQ multiplex PCR; TCRdb keeps in-frame clones, though not all of them. This sample has roughly 100,000 clones, with roughly nine tenths found just once. Sequencing was performed on peripheral blood, taken 28 days after the second AZD1222 dose. The receptors shown here come from an adult who received the AZD1222 COVID-19 vaccine. CDR3s include the opening cysteine and the closing phenylalanine or tryptophan. A D gene is named only where the DNA matches it firmly. The listing skips clone size in some rows; elsewhere it reads once, few, many or a size class.

j_call: TRBJ2-7; d_call: TRBD1; v_call: TRBV28; clone_size: -; cdr3_aa: CASSFWPQGAGSYEQYF; cdr3_nt: TGTGCCAGCAGTTTTTGGCCACAGGGGGCCGGCTCCTACGAGCAGTACTTC
j_call: TRBJ1-2; d_call: TRBD1; v_call: TRBV19; clone_size: -; cdr3_aa: CASSPRTGGYGYTF; cdr3_nt: TGTGCCAGTAGTCCCAGGACAGGGGGCTATGGCTACACCTTC
j_call: TRBJ2-2; d_call: TRBD2; v_call: TRBV7-9; clone_size: -; cdr3_aa: CASRAGTPGLAGNTGELFF; cdr3_nt: TGTGCCAGCAGAGCCGGGACCCCGGGACTAGCGGGTAACACCGGGGAGCTGTTTTTT
j_call: TRBJ1-2; d_call: -; v_call: TRBV27; clone_size: -; cdr3_aa: CASSSELGGGYGYTF; cdr3_nt: TGTGCCAGCAGTTCGGAACTGGGGGGGGGCTATGGCTACACCTTC
j_call: TRBJ2-5; d_call: TRBD1; v_call: TRBV28; clone_size: -; cdr3_aa: CASRDRGQETQYF; cdr3_nt: TGTGCCAGCAGGGACAGGGGGCAAGAGACCCAGTACTTC
j_call: TRBJ2-5; d_call: TRBD2; v_call: TRBV6-5; clone_size: -; cdr3_aa: CASSVAGARETQYF; cdr3_nt: TGTGCCAGCAGCGTAGCGGGGGCTCGGGAGACCCAGTACTTC
j_call: TRBJ1-1; d_call: TRBD1; v_call: TRBV19; clone_size: -; cdr3_aa: CASSIGTVNTEAFF; cdr3_nt: TGTGCCAGTAGTATCGGGACAGTGAACACTGAAGCTTTCTTT
j_call: TRBJ2-2; d_call: -; v_call: TRBV2; clone_size: -; cdr3_aa: CASRATDTNTGELFF; cdr3_nt: TGTGCCAGCAGGGCCACAGATACTAACACCGGGGAGCTGTTTTTT
j_call: TRBJ1-5; d_call: -; v_call: TRBV6-5; clone_size: -; cdr3_aa: CASNRVGGNQPQHF; cdr3_nt: TGTGCCAGCAACAGGGTGGGCGGCAATCAGCCCCAGCATTTT
j_call: TRBJ1-5; d_call: -; v_call: TRBV7-6; clone_size: -; cdr3_aa: CASSLSTDSNQPQHF; cdr3_nt: TGTGCCAGCAGCTTATCAACGGATAGCAATCAGCCCCAGCATTTT
j_call: TRBJ1-1; d_call: -; v_call: TRBV19; clone_size: -; cdr3_aa: CASIPRGRTEAFF; cdr3_nt: TGTGCCAGTATCCCACGGGGACGTACTGAAGCTTTCTTT
j_call: TRBJ1-3; d_call: -; v_call: TRBV27; clone_size: -; cdr3_aa: CASKGEEHSGNTIYF; cdr3_nt: TGTGCCAGCAAAGGTGAAGAACATTCTGGAAACACCATATATTTT
j_call: TRBJ1-2; d_call: -; v_call: TRBV7-6; clone_size: -; cdr3_aa: CASSLEAGIYGYTF; cdr3_nt: TGTGCCAGCAGCTTAGAGGCGGGGATCTATGGCTACACCTTC
j_call: TRBJ1-3; d_call: -; v_call: TRBV10-3; clone_size: -; cdr3_aa: CAISARLNSGNTIYF; cdr3_nt: TGTGCCATCAGTGCCAGACTGAACTCTGGAAACACCATATATTTT
j_call: TRBJ2-7; d_call: TRBD1; v_call: TRBV27; clone_size: -; cdr3_aa: CASSLQGAEQYF; cdr3_nt: TGTGCCAGCAGCCTACAGGGGGCCGAGCAGTACTTC
j_call: TRBJ2-7; d_call: -; v_call: TRBV12-3/TRBV12-4; clone_size: -; cdr3_aa: CASSFSQYEQYF; cdr3_nt: TGTGCCAGCAGTTTCTCCCAATACGAGCAGTACTTC
j_call: TRBJ2-7; d_call: TRBD1; v_call: TRBV5-8; clone_size: -; cdr3_aa: CASTKSDRSYEQYF; cdr3_nt: TGTGCCAGCACCAAATCGGACAGGTCTTACGAGCAGTACTTC
j_call: TRBJ2-4; d_call: -; v_call: TRBV19; clone_size: -; cdr3_aa: CASSIGNRIAKNIQYF; cdr3_nt: TGTGCCAGTAGTATAGGAAACAGAATAGCCAAAAACATTCAGTACTTC
j_call: TRBJ1-5; d_call: -; v_call: TRBV3-1/TRBV3-2; clone_size: -; cdr3_aa: CASSQDPAGHNQPQHF; cdr3_nt: TGTGCCAGCAGCCAAGACCCCGCGGGACACAATCAGCCCCAGCATTTT
j_call: TRBJ1-2; d_call: -; v_call: TRBV2; clone_size: -; cdr3_aa: CASRDLTGYTF; cdr3_nt: TGTGCCAGTCGGGATTTAACTGGCTACACCTTC
j_call: TRBJ2-7; d_call: TRBD2; v_call: TRBV4-3; clone_size: -; cdr3_aa: CAPSGGRLSYEQYF; cdr3_nt: TGCGCTCCTTCCGGGGGGAGGCTCTCCTACGAGCAGTACTTC
j_call: TRBJ2-7; d_call: -; v_call: TRBV21-1; clone_size: -; cdr3_aa: CASRENIWTDPYEQYF; cdr3_nt: TGTGCCAGCAGGGAAAACATTTGGACAGATCCCTACGAGCAGTACTTC
j_call: TRBJ2-1; d_call: TRBD1; v_call: TRBV4-2; clone_size: once; cdr3_aa: CASSQPYGQVALGLFF; cdr3_nt: TGTGCCAGCAGCCAGCCATACGGACAGGTGGCGCTGGGGCTGTTCTTC
j_call: TRBJ1-1; d_call: -; v_call: TRBV5-1; clone_size: once; cdr3_aa: CASSAGLGTNTEAFF; cdr3_nt: TGCGCCAGCAGCGCCGGGCTGGGAACGAACACTGAAGCTTTCTTT
j_call: TRBJ1-4; d_call: -; v_call: TRBV6-5; clone_size: -; cdr3_aa: CASRRAPNEKLFF; cdr3_nt: TGTGCCAGCAGACGGGCCCCCAACGAAAAACTGTTTTTT
j_call: TRBJ1-5; d_call: -; v_call: TRBV19; clone_size: -; cdr3_aa: CASSVVGSNQPQHF; cdr3_nt: TGTGCCAGTAGCGTAGTTGGTAGCAATCAGCCCCAGCATTTT
j_call: TRBJ1-2; d_call: TRBD1; v_call: TRBV10-3; clone_size: -; cdr3_aa: CAILDPGTGNYGYTF; cdr3_nt: TGTGCCATCTTAGACCCCGGGACAGGAAACTATGGCTACACCTTC
j_call: TRBJ2-3; d_call: -; v_call: TRBV10-3; clone_size: -; cdr3_aa: CAISGTASTDTQYF; cdr3_nt: TGTGCCATCAGTGGTACAGCAAGCACAGATACGCAGTATTTT
j_call: TRBJ2-2; d_call: -; v_call: TRBV7-3; clone_size: -; cdr3_aa: CASSSPSGRELFF; cdr3_nt: TGTGCCAGCAGCTCCCCCTCCGGCCGGGAGCTGTTTTTT
j_call: TRBJ2-1; d_call: -; v_call: TRBV27; clone_size: -; cdr3_aa: CASGTGSSTYNEQFF; cdr3_nt: TGTGCCAGCGGGACGGGGAGTTCGACCTACAATGAGCAGTTCTTC
j_call: TRBJ1-1; d_call: -; v_call: TRBV28; clone_size: -; cdr3_aa: CASPPRQGGSLNTEAFF; cdr3_nt: TGTGCCAGCCCCCCCCGACAAGGGGGGTCTCTGAACACTGAAGCTTTCTTT
j_call: TRBJ2-3; d_call: -; v_call: TRBV10-3; clone_size: -; cdr3_aa: CAISATGTTSTDTQYF; cdr3_nt: TGTGCCATCAGTGCAACGGGGACGACTAGCACAGATACGCAGTATTTT